This TCR beta chain was sequenced for a study of T cell responses to AZD1222 COVID-19 vaccine. General study points: It should be noted that donors were predominantly white British and more often female, and clonal diversity was possibly underestimated.

This CDR3 has 17 amino acids. Per germline, CDR1 LNHDA and CDR2 SQIVND (reference sequence). V lost 4 bases and J 5 bases, leaving 23 bases between the germline ends. Produced via immunoSEQ multiplex PCR; TCRdb's table is partial and in-frame only. The data hold some 110,000 clones, with around 80% observed a single time. Notes on this clone: What it recognizes is unknown.

The sample consisted of peripheral blood, taken on day 0 of AZD1222 vaccination. The clonotype originates from an adult in good health. The rearrangement joins TRBV19 to TRBJ2-5; a possible D gene is TRBD1 (5 bases). CDR3 DNA: TGTGCCAGTAGTACCCCCCTGACAGTGGGGTTCCAGGAGACCCAGTACTTC. Its protein is CASSTPLTVGFQETQYF.